What follows describes a single T cell receptor beta chain. No antigen is known for it. The data are from a study of shared clonotypes between healthy human individuals. Study-wide results and caveats: It was only blood that was sampled, and tissue repertoires likely differ.

The CDR3 totals 16 residues. Germline CDR1 MDHEN, CDR2 SYDVKM. V was pared by 6 bases and J by 0 bases, with 9 bases of the junction left unmatched. Repertoires were generated with immunoSEQ multiplex PCR, while TCRdb's copy carries only in-frame clones and drops some. The repertoire holds roughly 1.4 million clones, with about 98.5% as singletons. Material for sequencing was naive CD4+ T cells sorted from blood. The subset here: CD45RA+ positively selected. This TCR was sampled from a man aged 30 to 39 in good health. The chain uses TRBV28 and TRBJ2-7; 9 bases align to TRBD1. This CDR3 reads CASSSSGTGLSYEQYF. The CDR3 DNA reads as TGTGCCAGCAGCTCGTCCGGGACAGGGCTCTCCTACGAGCAGTACTTC.